The 8 T cell receptor beta chains given below trace back to one sample, sequenced in a study of blood T cell repertoires in COVID-19. TCRdb's table, derived via immunoSEQ multiplex PCR, lists solely in-frame clones and lacks some. This table holds roughly 110,000 clones, about four fifths found once. The sample was peripheral blood. The receptors come from a human donor in a cohort sampled during active COVID-19.

This chain's CDR3 is CAWSIQGTDTQYF. In nucleotides, the CDR3 is TGTGCCTGGAGTATACAGGGGACAGATACGCAGTATTTT. The chain recombines TRBV30 with TRBJ2-3; TRBD1 agrees at 7 bases. CDR1 is GTSNPN, CDR2 SVGIG, per germline (reference sequence). V trimming: 2 bases; J trimming: 3 bases; junction bases outside the gene matches: 2. The CDR3 has 13 amino acids.

CDR3 sequence: CASSPSGGYNEQFF. The CDR3 nucleotides are TGTGCCAGTAGTCCGAGCGGGGGGTACAATGAGCAGTTCTTC. This chain uses TRBV19 with TRBJ2-1, with 9 bases identical to TRBD2. J was trimmed by 4 bases and V by 5 bases; bases with no gene match: 3. In germline, CDR1 is LNHDA, CDR2 SQIVND (reference sequence). The CDR3 extends over 14 amino acids.

The chain is built from TRBV7-2 and TRBJ2-3; TRBD2 might be the D (6 bases). Germline loops: CDR1 SGHTA, CDR2 FQGNSA. This CDR3 is built from 14 residues. The ends were cut back, 5 bases at V and 6 bases at J, with 15 bases in the middle. The CDR3 DNA reads as TGTGCCAGCAGCACCCGGACTACCCGGGATACGCAGTATTTT. Translation gives CASSTRTTRDTQYF.

The chain recombines TRBV12-3 or TRBV12-4 with TRBJ1-2; TRBD1 matches 8 bases. The CDR3 is 13 amino acids. With 6 bases clipped from V and 6 bases from J, the junction kept 6 bases outside the gene matches. The CDR3 nucleotides read TGTGCCAGCAGCAAGGACAGGGTGAATGGCTACACCTTC. This sequence encodes CASSKDRVNGYTF.

The rearrangement uses TRBV15 and TRBJ2-5, with TRBD1 matching 9 bases. The V segment lost 2 bases and the J segment 2 bases; nucleotides outside the gene matches: 18. The CDR3 contains 20 residues. Germline V gene lookup returns CDR1 LNHNV and CDR2 YYDKDF (reference sequence). CDR3 residues: CATSRISPGVTGGRQETQYF. The DNA for the CDR3 is TGTGCCACCAGCAGAATATCCCCTGGGGTGACAGGGGGTCGACAAGAGACCCAGTACTTC.

The chain combines TRBV6-2 or TRBV6-3 with TRBJ1-6; the D gene is possibly TRBD1 (5 bases). The germline CDR1 and CDR2 sequences are MNHEY and SVGEGT. Trimming removed 6 bases from V and 10 bases from J, with 22 bases in between. The CDR3 spans 16 residues. Here the CDR3 reads CASSPPGRVFDSPLHF. DNA of the CDR3: TGTGCCAGCAGCCCTCCGGGCAGGGTGTTTGACTCACCCCTCCACTTT.

V usage is TRBV19 and J usage is TRBJ2-3, with 7 bases matching TRBD1. With V trimmed by 6 bases and J by 5 bases, 11 bases remained unmatched. The CDR3 totals 15 residues. Germline CDR1 reads LNHDA; CDR2 reads SQIVND (reference sequence). CDR3 sequence (DNA): TGTGCCAGTAGCACGAATGGACAGGCGGGAGATACGCAGTATTTT. Translation gives CASSTNGQAGDTQYF.

The CDR3 protein is CASRETVNTGELFF. The DNA for the CDR3 is TGTGCCAGCAGGGAAACAGTGAACACCGGGGAGCTGTTTTTT. The V gene is TRBV2, the J gene TRBJ2-2; D unclear. This CDR3 has 14 amino acids. Deletions cut 6 bases from V and 1 base from J, with 9 bases between. CDR1 SNHLY and CDR2 FYNNEI come from the germline V gene.